One and the same sample provided the 10 T cell receptor beta chains below, sequenced in a study of vaccination effects on CD4 cells after COVID-19. Their target antigens are unknown. ViraFEST expansion of antigen-specific CD4+ T cells with viral peptide pools preceded sequencing. When roughly eleven days of culture had elapsed, CD4+ T cells were isolated. Among the vaccine recipients, none had a prior SARS-CoV-2 infection, and nucleocapsid antibodies were negative. Using immunoSEQ multiplex PCR, the repertoire was profiled, and TCRdb retains in-frame clones only, with some absent. The sample includes some 77,000 clones, approximately 70% of them seen just once. The sample here was CD4+ T cells from PBMCs cultured with HCoV-OC43 spike peptides, taken before COVID-19 vaccination. The subset is: HCoV-OC43 spike overlapping peptide pool stimulation. These receptors were collected from a human donor who received a COVID-19 vaccine.

The chain carries TRBV15 and TRBJ2-7; tentative D call: TRBD2 (7 bases). CDR3 length: 15 amino acids. Trimming stripped 5 bases from V and 4 bases from J, with 18 bases between. Germline assignment: CDR1 LNHNV and CDR2 YYDKDF (reference sequence). CDR3 sequence reads: CATSRRGGVSYEQYV. CDR3 nucleotides: TGTGCCACCAGCCGTAGGGGGGGGGTGTCTTACGAGCAGTACGTC.

A few counts support this clone. The rearrangement uses TRBV6-6 and TRBJ1-5; D possibly corresponds to TRBD1 (5 bases). The CDR3 runs to 16 residues. With 0 bases removed from V and 0 bases from J, the gap between germline ends came to 9 bases. The germline V gene encodes CDR1 MNHNY and CDR2 SVGAGI (reference sequence). CDR3 sequence: CASSYSEGDSNQPQHF. The CDR3 DNA follows: TGTGCCAGCAGTTACTCCGAAGGGGATAGCAATCAGCCCCAGCATTTT.

V gene TRBV25-1 combines with J gene TRBJ2-5, with unresolved D. V gave up 1 base and J gave up 2 bases, with 8 bases separating them. CDR1 and CDR2 (germline): MGHDK, SYGVNS. The CDR3 is 14 amino acids. CDR3 coding DNA: TGTGCCAGCAGTGAATTCCCAGGTCAAGAGACCCAGTACTTC. Encoded protein: CASSEFPGQETQYF.

The CDR3 protein is CAWNAGAGNTIYF. As DNA, the CDR3 is TGTGCCTGGAATGCGGGGGCCGGAAACACCATATATTTT. The chain couples TRBV30 to TRBJ1-3; TRBD1 might be the D (6 bases). Trimming left V 4 bases short and J 4 bases short, with 11 bases between. CDR3 length: 13 amino acids. CDR1 and CDR2 (germline): GTSNPN, SVGIG (reference sequence).

The chain's CDR3 is CASSYGRGVLNEQFF. CDR3 coding DNA: TGTGCCAGCAGTTACGGAAGGGGGGTCTTGAATGAGCAGTTCTTC. The rearrangement joins TRBV6-2 or TRBV6-3 to TRBJ2-1; D may correspond to TRBD1 or TRBD2 (6 bases each). Germline CDR1 and CDR2: MNHEY and SVGEGT. V shed 2 bases and J shed 7 bases, with 15 bases lying between them. The CDR3 extends over 15 amino acids.

The rearrangement uses TRBV5-1 and TRBJ1-6; perhaps TRBD1 as D (5 bases). The CDR3 runs 15 residues. V was pared by 4 bases and J by 7 bases, with 15 bases between. CDR1 SGHRS and CDR2 YFSETQ come from the germline V gene. CDR3 loop: CASSVRGVGNSPLHF. The CDR3 DNA is TGCGCCAGCAGCGTCCGAGGGGTCGGGAATTCACCCCTCCACTTT.

The V call is TRBV18, the J call TRBJ1-2; 8 nucleotides align to TRBD1. From germline, CDR1 is KGHSH and CDR2 LQKENI. CDR3 size: 13 residues. After removal of 4 bases from V and 8 bases from J, the junction contained 6 bases not matched to a gene. CDR3 loop: CASSLGQGDGYTF. In DNA, the CDR3 is TGTGCCAGCTCACTCGGACAGGGAGACGGCTACACCTTC. Full variable domain (missing parts from reference TRBV18 and TRBJ1-2): NAGVMQNPRHLVRRRGQEARLRCSPMKGHSHVYWYRQLPEEGLKFMVYLQKENIIDESGMPKERFSAEFPKEGPSILRIQQVVRGDSAAYFCASSLGQGDGYTFGSGTRLTVV.

This clone showed up just a few times. The rearrangement joins TRBV7-9 to TRBJ1-1, with D unresolved. The germline V gene has CDR1 SEHNR and CDR2 FQNEAQ (reference sequence). The CDR3 covers 16 residues. The V and J ends lost 4 bases and 5 bases respectively, with 20 bases between them. CDR3 sequence reads: CASSSSVNSVGTEAFF. CDR3 coding DNA: TGTGCCAGCAGCTCCTCAGTTAATTCAGTCGGTACTGAAGCTTTCTTT.

The gene calls are TRBV19 and TRBJ1-3; maybe TRBD1 (5 bases). The CDR3 has 14 residues. Germline CDR1 is LNHDA and CDR2 is SQIVND (reference sequence). The V and J ends lost 5 bases and 0 bases respectively, with 8 bases between them. CDR3 nucleotide sequence: TGTGCCAGTAGTTCCGGGACCTCTGGAAACACCATATATTTT. Protein sequence: CASSSGTSGNTIYF.

The count of this clone is one. This chain joins TRBV19 and TRBJ1-2; D gene unclear. CDR1 and CDR2 (germline): LNHDA, SQIVND (reference sequence). V lost 7 bases and J lost 7, with 10 bases in between. This CDR3 has 11 amino acids. The CDR3 DNA sequence: TGTGCCAGTACGGCATTTGGTGGCTACACCTTC. Protein: CASTAFGGYTF. The complete variable domain, with remaining parts taken from reference TRBV19 and TRBJ1-2, reads DGGITQSPKYLFRKEGQNVTLSCEQNLNHDAMYWYRQDPGQGLRLIYYSQIVNDFQKGDIAEGYSVSREKKESFPLTVTSAQKNPTAFYLCASTAFGGYTFGSGTRLTVV.